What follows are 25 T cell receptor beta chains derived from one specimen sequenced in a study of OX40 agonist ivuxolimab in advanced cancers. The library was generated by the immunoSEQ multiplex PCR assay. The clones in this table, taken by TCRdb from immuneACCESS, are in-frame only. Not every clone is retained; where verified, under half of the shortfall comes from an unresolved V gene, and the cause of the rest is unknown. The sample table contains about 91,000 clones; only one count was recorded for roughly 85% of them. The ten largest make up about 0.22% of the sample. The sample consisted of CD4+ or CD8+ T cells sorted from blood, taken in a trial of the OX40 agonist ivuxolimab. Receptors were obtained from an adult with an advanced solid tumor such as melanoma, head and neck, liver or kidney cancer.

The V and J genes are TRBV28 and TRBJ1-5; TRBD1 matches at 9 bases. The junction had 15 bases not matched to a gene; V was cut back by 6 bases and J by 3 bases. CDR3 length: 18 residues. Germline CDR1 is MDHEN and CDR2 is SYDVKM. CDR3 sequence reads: CASSRTGAFRDYNQPQHF. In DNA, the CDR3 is TGTGCCAGCAGCCGGACAGGGGCTTTCCGGGACTACAATCAGCCCCAGCATTTT. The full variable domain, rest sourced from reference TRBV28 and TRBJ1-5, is DVKVTQSSRYLVKRTGEKVFLECVQDMDHENMFWYRQDPGLGLRLIYFSYDVKMKEKGDIPEGYSVSREKKERFSLILESASTNQTSMYLCASSRTGAFRDYNQPQHFGDGTRLSIL.

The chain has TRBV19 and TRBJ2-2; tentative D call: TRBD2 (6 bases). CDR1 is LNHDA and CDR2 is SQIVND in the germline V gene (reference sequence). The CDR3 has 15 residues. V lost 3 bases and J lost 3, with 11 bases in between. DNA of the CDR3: TGTGCCAGTAGTATCGATGCGGGGTACACCGGGGAGCTGTTTTTT. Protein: CASSIDAGYTGELFF.

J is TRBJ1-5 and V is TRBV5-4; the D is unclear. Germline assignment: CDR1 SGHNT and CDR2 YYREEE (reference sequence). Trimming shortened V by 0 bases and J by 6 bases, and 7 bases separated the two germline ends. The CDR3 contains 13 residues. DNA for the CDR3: TGTGCCAGCAGCTTGGGAATGCTTCAGCCCCAGCATTTT. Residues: CASSLGMLQPQHF.

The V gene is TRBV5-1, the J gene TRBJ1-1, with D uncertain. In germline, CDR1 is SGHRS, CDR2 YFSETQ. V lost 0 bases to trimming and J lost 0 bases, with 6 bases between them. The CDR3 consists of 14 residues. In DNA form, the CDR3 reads TGCGCCAGCAGCTTGGCCATGGTGAACACTGAAGCTTTCTTT. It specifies CASSLAMVNTEAFF.

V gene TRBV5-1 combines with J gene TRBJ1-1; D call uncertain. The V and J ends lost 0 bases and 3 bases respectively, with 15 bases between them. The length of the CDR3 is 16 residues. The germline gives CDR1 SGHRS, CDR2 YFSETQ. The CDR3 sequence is CASSLGFLTEHTEAFF. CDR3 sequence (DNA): TGCGCCAGCAGCTTGGGTTTCCTCACAGAGCACACTGAAGCTTTCTTT.

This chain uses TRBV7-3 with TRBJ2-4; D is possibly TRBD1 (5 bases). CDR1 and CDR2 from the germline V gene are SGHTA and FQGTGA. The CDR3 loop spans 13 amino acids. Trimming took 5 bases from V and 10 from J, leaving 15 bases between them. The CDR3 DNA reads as TGTGCCAGCAGCAAAGACAGCTTAGGGATTCAGTACTTC. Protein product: CASSKDSLGIQYF.

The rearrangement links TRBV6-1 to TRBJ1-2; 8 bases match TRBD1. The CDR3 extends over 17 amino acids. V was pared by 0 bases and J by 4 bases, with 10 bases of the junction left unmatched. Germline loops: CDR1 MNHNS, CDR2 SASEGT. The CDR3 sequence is CASSEAPLQGGTYGYTF. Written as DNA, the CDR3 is TGTGCCAGCAGTGAAGCGCCCCTACAGGGGGGGACCTATGGCTACACCTTC.

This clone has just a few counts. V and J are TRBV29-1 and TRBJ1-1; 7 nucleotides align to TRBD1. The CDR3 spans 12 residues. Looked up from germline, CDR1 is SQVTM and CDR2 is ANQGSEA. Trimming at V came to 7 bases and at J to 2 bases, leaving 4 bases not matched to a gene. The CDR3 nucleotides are TGCAGCGGGGGACAGTACAACACTGAAGCTTTCTTT. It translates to CSGGQYNTEAFF. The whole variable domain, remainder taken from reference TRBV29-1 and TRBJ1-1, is SAVISQKPSRDICQRGTSLTIQCQVDSQVTMMFWYRQQPGQSLTLIATANQGSEATYESGFVIDKFPISRPNLTFSTLTVSNMSPEDSSIYLCSGGQYNTEAFFGQGTRLTVV.

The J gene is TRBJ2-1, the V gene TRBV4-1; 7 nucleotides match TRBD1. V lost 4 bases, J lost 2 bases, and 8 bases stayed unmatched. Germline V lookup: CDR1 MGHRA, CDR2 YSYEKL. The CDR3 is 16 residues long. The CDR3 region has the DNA TGCGCCAGCAGCCGCCAACCCGACAGGGCCTACAATGAGCAGTTCTTC. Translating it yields CASSRQPDRAYNEQFF.

CDR3 amino acids: CASSFSGTGADTQYF. The CDR3 DNA is TGTGCCAGCAGTTTTTCCGGGACAGGGGCAGATACGCAGTATTTT. The chain recombines TRBV2 with TRBJ2-3; 10 bases map to TRBD1. The CDR3 has 15 residues. Trimming took 5 bases from V and 4 from J; bases not matched to a gene: 6. Germline V gene lookup returns CDR1 SNHLY and CDR2 FYNNEI.

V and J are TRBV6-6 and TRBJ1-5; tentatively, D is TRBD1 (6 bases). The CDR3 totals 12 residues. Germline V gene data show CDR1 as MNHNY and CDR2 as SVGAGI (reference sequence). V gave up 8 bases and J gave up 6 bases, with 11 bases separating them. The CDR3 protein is CASGSQGQPQHF. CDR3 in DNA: TGTGCCAGCGGCTCACAGGGTCAGCCCCAGCATTTT.

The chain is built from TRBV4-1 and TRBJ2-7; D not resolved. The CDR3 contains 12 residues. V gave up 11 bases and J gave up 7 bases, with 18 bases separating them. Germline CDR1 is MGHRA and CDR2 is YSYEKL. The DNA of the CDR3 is TGCGCCCGGTCACCCTCCTGCACGGAGCAGTACGTC. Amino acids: CARSPSCTEQYV.

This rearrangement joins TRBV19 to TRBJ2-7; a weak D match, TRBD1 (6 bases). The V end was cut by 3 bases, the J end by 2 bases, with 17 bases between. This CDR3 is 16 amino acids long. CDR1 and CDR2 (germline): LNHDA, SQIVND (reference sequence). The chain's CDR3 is CASSIRQGHRTYEQYF. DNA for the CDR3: TGTGCCAGTAGTATTAGGCAGGGGCACCGGACCTACGAGCAGTACTTC.

The CDR3 loop is CASSPAGGNPYEQYF. The CDR3 DNA is TGTGCCAGCAGCCCCGCAGGGGGCAACCCCTACGAGCAGTACTTC. The rearrangement links TRBV5-6 to TRBJ2-7; 8 bases map to TRBD1. Looked up from germline, CDR1 is SGHDT and CDR2 is YYEEEE. The CDR3 runs 15 residues. V lost 4 bases, J lost 2 bases, and 8 bases stayed unmatched.

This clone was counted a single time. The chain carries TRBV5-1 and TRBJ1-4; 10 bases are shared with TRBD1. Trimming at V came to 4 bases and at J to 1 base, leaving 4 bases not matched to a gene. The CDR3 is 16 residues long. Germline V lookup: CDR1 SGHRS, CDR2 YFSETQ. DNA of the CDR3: TGCGCCAGCAGCACGGACAGGGGGGTAACTAATGAAAAACTGTTTTTT. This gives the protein CASSTDRGVTNEKLFF.

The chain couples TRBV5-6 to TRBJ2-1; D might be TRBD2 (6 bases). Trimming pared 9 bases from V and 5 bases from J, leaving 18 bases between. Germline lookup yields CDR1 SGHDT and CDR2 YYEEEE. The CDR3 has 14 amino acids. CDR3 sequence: CATRGRGLNNEQFF. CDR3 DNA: TGTGCCACCCGCGGGCGGGGTTTGAACAATGAGCAGTTCTTC.

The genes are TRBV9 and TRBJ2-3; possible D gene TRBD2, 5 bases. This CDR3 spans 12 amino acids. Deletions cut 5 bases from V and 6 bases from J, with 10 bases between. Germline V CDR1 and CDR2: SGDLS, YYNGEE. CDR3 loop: CASSARGDTQYF. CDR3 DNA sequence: TGTGCCAGCAGTGCCCGAGGGGATACGCAGTATTTT. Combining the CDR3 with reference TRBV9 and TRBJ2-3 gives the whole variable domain DSGVTQTPKHLITATGQRVTLRCSPRSGDLSVYWYQQSLDQGLQFLIQYYNGEERAKGNILERFSAQQFPDLHSELNLSSLELGDSALYFCASSARGDTQYFGPGTRLTVL.

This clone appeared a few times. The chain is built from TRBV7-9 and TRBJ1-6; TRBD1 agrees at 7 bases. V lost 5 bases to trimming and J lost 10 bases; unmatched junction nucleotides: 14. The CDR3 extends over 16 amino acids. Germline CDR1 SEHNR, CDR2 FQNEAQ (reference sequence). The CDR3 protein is CASSLNSRGLESPLHF. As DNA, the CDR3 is TGTGCCAGCAGCCTCAATTCAAGGGGGCTTGAATCACCCCTCCACTTT.

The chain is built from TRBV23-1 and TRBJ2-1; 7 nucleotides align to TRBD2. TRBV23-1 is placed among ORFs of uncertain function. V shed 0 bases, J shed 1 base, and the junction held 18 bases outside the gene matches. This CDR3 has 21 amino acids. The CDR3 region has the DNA TGCGCCAGCAGTCAATCGGGGGGGACCTTTAGGGCCCGGGCGTCCTACAATGAGCAGTTCTTC. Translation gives CASSQSGGTFRARASYNEQFF.

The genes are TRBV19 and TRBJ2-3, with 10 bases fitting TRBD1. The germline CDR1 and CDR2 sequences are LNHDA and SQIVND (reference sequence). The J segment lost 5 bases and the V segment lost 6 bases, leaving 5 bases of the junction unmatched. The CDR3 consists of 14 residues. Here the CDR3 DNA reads TGTGCCAGTAGCCCGGGACAGGGGAGAGATACGCAGTATTTT. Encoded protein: CASSPGQGRDTQYF.

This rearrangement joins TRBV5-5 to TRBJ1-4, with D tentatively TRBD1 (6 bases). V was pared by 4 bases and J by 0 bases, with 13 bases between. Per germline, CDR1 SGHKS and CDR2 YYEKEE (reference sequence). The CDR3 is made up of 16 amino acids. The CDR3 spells CASSRLRGATNEKLFF. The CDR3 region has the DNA TGTGCCAGCAGCAGACTCAGGGGTGCAACTAATGAAAAACTGTTTTTT.

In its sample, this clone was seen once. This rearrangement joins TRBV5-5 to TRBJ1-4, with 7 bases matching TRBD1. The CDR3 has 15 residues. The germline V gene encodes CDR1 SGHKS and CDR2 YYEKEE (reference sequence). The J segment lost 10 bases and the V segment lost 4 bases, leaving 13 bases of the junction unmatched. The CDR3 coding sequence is TGTGCCAGCAGCCAAGATACAGGGGTGGGTGGAAAACTGTTTTTT. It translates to CASSQDTGVGGKLFF. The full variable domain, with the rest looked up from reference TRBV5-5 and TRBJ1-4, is DAGVTQSPTHLIKTRGQQVTLRCSPISGHKSVSWYQQVLGQGPQFIFQYYEKEERGRGNFPDRFSARQFPNYSSELNVNALLLGDSALYLCASSQDTGVGGKLFFGSGTQLSVL.

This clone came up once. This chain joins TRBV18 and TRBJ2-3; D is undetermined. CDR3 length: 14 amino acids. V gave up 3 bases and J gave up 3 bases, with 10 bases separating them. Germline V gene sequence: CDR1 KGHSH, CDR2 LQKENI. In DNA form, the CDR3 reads TGTGCCAGCTCACCCCCGTTAGTAACAGATACGCAGTATTTT. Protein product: CASSPPLVTDTQYF. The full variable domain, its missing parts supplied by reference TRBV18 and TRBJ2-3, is NAGVMQNPRHLVRRRGQEARLRCSPMKGHSHVYWYRQLPEEGLKFMVYLQKENIIDESGMPKERFSAEFPKEGPSILRIQQVVRGDSAAYFCASSPPLVTDTQYFGPGTRLTVL.

The CDR3 loop is CASHPARAQNTEAFF. The CDR3 bases are TGTGCCAGCCACCCTGCCCGGGCTCAAAACACTGAAGCTTTCTTT. The V call is TRBV19, the J call TRBJ1-1, with D uncertain. CDR1 is LNHDA and CDR2 is SQIVND in the germline V gene (reference sequence). Between the trimmed V and J ends, which lost 9 bases and 2 bases, there was a span of 19 bases. The CDR3 is made up of 15 amino acids.

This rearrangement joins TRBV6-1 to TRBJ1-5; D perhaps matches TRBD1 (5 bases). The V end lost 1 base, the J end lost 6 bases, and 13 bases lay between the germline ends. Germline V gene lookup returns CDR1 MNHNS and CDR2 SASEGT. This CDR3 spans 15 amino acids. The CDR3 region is CASSEGRGRSQPQHF. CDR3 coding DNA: TGTGCCAGCAGTGAAGGTCGGGGGAGAAGTCAGCCCCAGCATTTT.